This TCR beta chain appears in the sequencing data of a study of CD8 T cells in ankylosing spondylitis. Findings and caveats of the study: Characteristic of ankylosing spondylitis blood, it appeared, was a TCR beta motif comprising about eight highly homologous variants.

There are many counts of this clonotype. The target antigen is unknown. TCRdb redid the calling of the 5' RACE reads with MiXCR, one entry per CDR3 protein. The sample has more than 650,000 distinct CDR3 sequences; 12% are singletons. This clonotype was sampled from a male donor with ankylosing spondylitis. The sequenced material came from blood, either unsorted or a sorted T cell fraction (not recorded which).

The chain's CDR3 is CSAHTSGSSYEQYF. The CDR3 coding sequence is TGCAGCGCCCATACTAGCGGGAGTTCCTACGAGCAGTACTTC. J is TRBJ2-7 and V is TRBV29-1, with 11 positions matching TRBD2. From germline, CDR1 is SQVTM and CDR2 ANQGSEA. The V and J ends lost 7 bases and 1 base, in that order; junction bases with no gene match: 6. The CDR3 is made up of 14 amino acids.